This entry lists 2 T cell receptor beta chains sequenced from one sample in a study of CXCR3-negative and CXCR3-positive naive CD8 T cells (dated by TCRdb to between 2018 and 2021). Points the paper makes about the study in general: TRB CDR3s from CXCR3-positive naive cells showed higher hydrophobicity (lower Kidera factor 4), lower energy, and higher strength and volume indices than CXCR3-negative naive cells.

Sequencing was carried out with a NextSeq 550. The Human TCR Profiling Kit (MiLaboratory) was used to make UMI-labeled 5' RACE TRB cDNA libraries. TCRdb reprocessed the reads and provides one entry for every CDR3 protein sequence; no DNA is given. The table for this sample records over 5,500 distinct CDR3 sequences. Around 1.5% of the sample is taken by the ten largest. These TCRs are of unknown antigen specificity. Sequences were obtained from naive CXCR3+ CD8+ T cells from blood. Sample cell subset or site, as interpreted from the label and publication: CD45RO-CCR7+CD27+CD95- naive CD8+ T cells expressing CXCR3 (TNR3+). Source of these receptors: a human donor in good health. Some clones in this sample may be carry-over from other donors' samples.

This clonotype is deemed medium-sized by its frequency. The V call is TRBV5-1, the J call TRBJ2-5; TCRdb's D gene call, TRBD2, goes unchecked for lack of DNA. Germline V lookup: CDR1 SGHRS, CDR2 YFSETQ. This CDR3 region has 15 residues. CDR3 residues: CASSSGTNGQETQYF.

CDR3 amino acids: CASSYILGTGATQYF. This sequence joins TRBV6-2 or TRBV6-3 and TRBJ2-3; TCRdb indicates TRBD1, and absent DNA this call remains unverified. CDR1 and CDR2 from the germline V gene are MNHEY and SVGEGT. The CDR3 sequence is 15 residues long.